The T cell receptor (beta chain) described here comes from a study of T cell responses to AZD1222 COVID-19 vaccine (dated by TCRdb to the early 2020s). For the wider study: Because spike-specific TCR depth and breadth did not differ between the two schedules, AZD1222 recipients who got a second dose at roughly 4 weeks were pooled with those who got a second dose at roughly 12 weeks. A total of about 230 trial participants underwent TCR sequencing, of whom roughly 210 received two doses of AZD1222 and about 26 received two doses of the MenACWY control vaccine. Trial participants were enrolled by age into 18-55, 56-69 and 70-plus year subgroups, with around 150, 28 and 57 TCR-sequenced participants respectively. Here is what the overall study found, with its caveats: A significant rise in spike-specific TCR breadth and depth was observed after two AZD1222 doses relative to day 0 and relative to MenACWY recipients. Most participants were white British and females outnumbered males, and the authors suggested that clonal diversity may have been underestimated. Conclusions about previously exposed vaccinees were limited because only a handful of AZD1222 recipients were SARS-CoV-2 seropositive at baseline. Because no samples from the day 14 peak response were available, repertoires could be characterized only after the peak T cell response. Reportedly, almost half of the unique spike-specific TCRs recognized epitopes lying outside the regions that are mutated in the B.1.351 and B.1.1.7 variants. CD4 TCRs associated with the vaccine covered the entire spike protein, and the dominant responses were in regions 160-218 and 743-854. The 56-69-year group was small, and its depth increase did not reach significance, likely because of low power.

The CDR3 regions of human TCRbeta chains were analyzed by immunosequencing. In the authors' own workflow: Repertoire TCRs were matched against a reference library of SARS-CoV-2-specific TCRs generated with the MIRA antigen-specificity platform. Breadth was defined as the fraction of unique TCRs that were SARS-CoV-2-associated, and depth was defined as the fraction of total T cells that were SARS-CoV-2-associated. Using the MIRA data, each spike-specific TCR was assigned both to the spike region to which the TCR was reactive and to a CD4 or CD8 class. Log10-transformed breadth and depth values were compared by one-way ANOVA with Sidak's multiple comparisons tests. In TCRdb, the immuneACCESS table is reduced to in-frame sequences with V and J assigned. These tables do not hold every clone; where another copy was compared, an unresolved V gene accounts for under half, and the others remain unexplained. V and J calls and clone size are given by that table; D and trimming were obtained from the DNA. This sample lists 74,000 or so clones; roughly 84% were detected once. About 12% of the sample lies in the top ten.

The germline V and J ends show losses of 5 bases and 4 bases respectively, and no gene match explains 10 bases of the junction. The CDR3 has 16 amino acids, counting the end cysteine and phenylalanine. Of the read, only the CDR3 DNA is kept; its 48 bases are in frame from base 1. For CDR1 and CDR2, the germline V gene (reference sequence) lists LNHDA and SQIVND. As regards this clone: Its specific antigen is unknown. One base away there is no much larger clone; base qualities are not given.

Sample time point, as interpreted from the label and publication: baseline before first vaccination. Samples from vaccinated people were obtained from the UK trials COV001 and COV002, which included a single-blind randomized controlled phase 2/3 trial of AZD1222 (ChAdOx1 nCoV-19) in healthy adults. For TCRbeta chain sequencing, PBMC samples from trial participants were taken at day 0 and at day 28 after the second dose. This receptor was taken from an adult in good health. The V gene is TRBV19 and the J gene is TRBJ2-2; 7 central bases correspond to TRBD1. The sequencing used peripheral blood, collected on day 0 of AZD1222 vaccination. The DNA sequence is TGTGCCAGTAGTCCGCCGCCCCGACAGGGCACCGGGGAGCTGTTTTTT. This is translated as CASSPPPRQGTGELFF.